The source of this T cell receptor beta chain is a study of human T cells and chemical hapten exposure. Time point of the sample: patch test 3, about 24 weeks after DPC sensitization. Indicated treatment: therapeutic diphenylcyclopropenone sensitization with weekly scalp DPC. This clonotype was counted between two and nine times. TCRdb processed the RACE reads anew with MiXCR; each CDR3 protein has one entry. Of roughly 200,000 distinct CDR3 sequences listed, roughly a quarter were seen once; the top ten hold 2% to 3%. This sample comprised whole blood, obtained in connection with sensitization to the hapten diphenylcyclopropenone (DPC). This TCR was sampled from a woman aged 40 to 49 with alopecia areata. Some clones in this sample may be carry-over from other donors' samples.

Here the CDR3 reads CASSPGLPGEQYF. The CDR3 nucleotides read TGTGCCAGCTCACCGGGACTACCTGGGGAGCAGTACTTC. The chain couples TRBV18 to TRBJ2-7, with TRBD2 matching over 7 bases. This CDR3 has 13 amino acids. Germline V CDR1 and CDR2: KGHSH, LQKENI. V trimming: 3 bases; J trimming: 7 bases; junction bases outside the gene matches: 6. The variable domain in full, completed from reference TRBV18 and TRBJ2-7, reads NAGVMQNPRHLVRRRGQEARLRCSPMKGHSHVYWYRQLPEEGLKFMVYLQKENIIDESGMPKERFSAEFPKEGPSILRIQQVVRGDSAAYFCASSPGLPGEQYFGPGTRLTVT.